What follows describes a single T cell receptor beta chain. Only a few counts were recorded for this clonotype. Its antigen remains undetermined. The input lacks base qualities; no much larger clone sits a single base away. The sample originates from a study of identical twins (dated by TCRdb to the mid-2010s). About the full investigation: TCR alpha and beta repertoires from monozygotic twins, unrelated adults of various ages and cord blood were deep-sequenced to test whether fetal clonotypes persist. To rule out contamination, replicate twin experiments were performed at different times with different library preparation protocols.

Every donor was a healthy Caucasian. The twin cohort consisted of three pairs of female monozygotic twins, all aged roughly 18 to 29 years. Miltenyi CD45RO+ enrichment and human naive T-cell isolation kits were used to isolate memory (CD45RO+) and naive T cells from PBMC. Libraries were made using 5' RACE. The sample was run on an Illumina HiSeq 2000. Template switching introduced a universal primer binding site; the final cDNA contained a unique molecular identifier, enabling accurate counting of TCR cDNA molecules. First-strand cDNA for TCR alpha and beta chains was synthesized from specific primers in the conserved constant-segment region. To control for contamination, each cDNA library was double barcoded with a SMART-Mk sample barcode plus Illumina barcodes. TruSeq adapter sequences along with Illumina sample barcodes were introduced in two successive PCR steps. TCR alpha and beta cDNA libraries were sequenced on the Illumina HiSeq platform with custom primers. The study's own analysis went as follows. Unique molecular identifiers were extracted from raw reads with MiGEC, and CDR3 positions were determined with MiXCR. Recombination models were inferred per individual with the repgenHMM and IGoR tools using an EM algorithm. The tcR package in R was used for shared clonotype analysis, with sharing normalized by the product of cloneset sizes. To study raw recombination without the effects of thymic and clonal selection, out-of-frame nonproductive sequences were analyzed. TCRdb trimmed public reads at Q25 via fastp, called clones via MiXCR and kept in-frame beta chains. CDR3 protein sequences are deduplicated, and each keeps its most common genes and DNA. None of the V and J calls come from the authors' own analysis; TCRdb made them. Present in this sample are around 280,000 distinct CDR3 sequences, about 8.3% of which were seen just once. Clones ranked in the top ten supply around 2.1% of the sample.

What the work shows at the level of the full study, not this receptor alone: Recombination models systematically underestimated out-of-frame TCR alpha sharing in monozygotic twins but agreed with sharing between unrelated individuals. Because the same donors could not be followed over many years, the conclusions relied on cross-sectional statistical analysis. Abundant cord blood beta clonotypes carried fewer insertions; young adult naive repertoires showed a weaker similar trend, while memory repertoires showed none. Excess twin sharing in beta out-of-frame sequences was weaker because fewer shared sequences lowered the signal-to-noise ratio. Zero-insertion analyses could be partly confounded by invariant T cells such as MAIT and iNKT, though diverse VJ usage argued against such confounding for most clonotypes. Compared with coincidental sharing between unrelated individuals, an excess of low generation-probability sequences was observed among out-of-frame TCR alpha sequences shared between twins.

Trimming removed 5 bases from V and 5 bases from J, leaving 16 bases between the germline ends. The CDR3 sequence holds 15 residues, the cysteine and phenylalanine included. Of all the DNA, just the CDR3 is kept, 45 bases in frame from base 1. Sequences SGHNT (CDR1) and YENEEA (CDR2) are obtained from the germline V gene. The data were also submitted as part of a second study, on yellow fever vaccine responses in identical twins. As described in the second report: The T cell response to vaccination in identical twins was reported by the authors to appear partly convergent and partly personalized. In identical twins, the study followed T cell clones that responded to the vaccine with precision.

The sequenced material came from memory (CD45RO+) T cells sorted from blood. The cell subset or site label of this sample denotes: CD45RO+ enriched T cells. The receptor was isolated from a woman aged 18-30 years in good health. The receptor chain draws on TRBV11-3 and TRBJ2-1; the D region may be TRBD1 or TRBD2, each matching 5 bases equally. The DNA reads TGTGCCAGCAGCCAGTCCGGGGCGCAAGACAATGAGCAGTTCTTC. This yields the protein CASSQSGAQDNEQFF.